This is a list of T cell receptor beta chains from one sample in a study of T cell responses to AZD1222 COVID-19 vaccine. Some clones are missing from TCRdb's copy, which holds only in-frame ones; the method was immunoSEQ multiplex PCR. The sample carries over 70,000 clones, about 88% recorded once. Source: peripheral blood, taken 28 days after the second AZD1222 dose. Source of these receptors: an adult who received the AZD1222 COVID-19 vaccine. CDR3s include the opening cysteine and the closing phenylalanine or tryptophan. Each record gives: V gene, clone size, CDR3 protein. The listing skips clone size in some rows; elsewhere it reads once, few, many or a size class.

V: TRBV9
size: .
CDR3: CASSSASRTVNSPLHF

V: TRBV20-1
size: .
CDR3: CSASRLPRDYEQYF

V: TRBV28
size: .
CDR3: CASKGGSQPQHF

V: TRBV5-1
size: .
CDR3: CASSTDRGRAGWQNTEAFF

V: TRBV28
size: .
CDR3: CASSFYGLAGDLISYEQYF

V: TRBV7-6
size: few
CDR3: CASSAGQGSAQPQHF

V: TRBV11-2
size: few
CDR3: CASSLGGTDKETQYF

V: TRBV6-6
size: .
CDR3: CASSYPPRGSNQPQHF

V: TRBV25-1
size: .
CDR3: CASMGQGKTEAFF

V: TRBV29-1
size: .
CDR3: CSVGGNAGNQPQHF

V: TRBV12-3/TRBV12-4
size: .
CDR3: CASFSGLGNEQFF

V: TRBV6-5
size: .
CDR3: CASLNGAGGGEQYF

V: TRBV7-9
size: few
CDR3: CASSLMTANYGYTF

V: TRBV2
size: .
CDR3: CASTKGQRHEKLFF

V: TRBV5-4
size: .
CDR3: CASSLAGTSTDTQYF

V: TRBV19
size: .
CDR3: CASSPDTPGSEAFF

V: TRBV5-8
size: .
CDR3: CASSLGGQGGNEQFF

V: TRBV6-2/TRBV6-3
size: .
CDR3: CASSYSRAGGKANEQFF

V: TRBV27
size: once
CDR3: CASSLGQNYGYTF

V: TRBV25-1
size: .
CDR3: CASGGTGGRSEKLFF

V: TRBV5-4
size: .
CDR3: CASSLSAAFSSGANVLTF

V: TRBV7-9
size: once
CDR3: CASSLRQYPYEQYF

V: TRBV19
size: .
CDR3: CASSSGTVHSPLHF

V: TRBV19
size: .
CDR3: CASSFGQLNGYTF

V: TRBV5-1
size: .
CDR3: CASSLGGGDYGYTF

V: TRBV7-2
size: once
CDR3: CASSLAQGRGHSEQYF

V: TRBV6-1
size: .
CDR3: CASSDGISEAFF

V: TRBV6-6
size: .
CDR3: CASSPGQGLGSGNTIYF

V: TRBV12-3/TRBV12-4
size: .
CDR3: CASSLAQGHGYTF

V: TRBV2
size: .
CDR3: CASSPRAGPTYEQYF

V: TRBV29-1
size: .
CDR3: CSVEEGGEGLQETQYF

V: TRBV4-3
size: .
CDR3: CASSQGPGTGLSGELFF

V: TRBV27
size: .
CDR3: CASSWTWDQPQHF

V: TRBV7-8
size: .
CDR3: CASSLGIGIGSPLHF

V: TRBV18
size: .
CDR3: CASSQNSNQPQHF

V: TRBV7-2
size: .
CDR3: CASSRTQVGGYTF

V: TRBV27
size: .
CDR3: CASTPRDYPYNEQFF

V: TRBV28
size: .
CDR3: CASSPQTSGTTDTQYF

V: TRBV4-2
size: .
CDR3: CASSQDLGGLRSGTGELFF

V: TRBV11-3
size: .
CDR3: CASSLRSNTEAFF

V: TRBV19
size: .
CDR3: CASSISRLLSGGYTF

V: TRBV4-2
size: .
CDR3: CASSQDVGPSYEQYF